Below, 31 T cell receptor beta chains from the same sample are listed, as sequenced in a study of blood T cell repertoires in COVID-19. Here immunoSEQ multiplex PCR was the method, and the copy in TCRdb shows in-frame clones only, minus some. In the table there are some 150,000 clones, roughly 82% of which are singletons. The sequencing input was peripheral blood. The receptors come from a man aged 70 or older with acute or convalescent COVID-19.

This chain connects TRBV28 to TRBJ2-6; possible D gene TRBD1, 6 bases. CDR1 is MDHEN and CDR2 is SYDVKM in the germline V gene. Trimming left V 4 bases short and J 0 bases short, with 13 bases between. There are 17 residues in the CDR3. In DNA, the CDR3 is TGTGCCAGCAGTTCAGGCAGGGGCCTCTCTGGGGCCAACGTCCTGACTTTC. Its translation is CASSSGRGLSGANVLTF.

The CDR3 is CAITSGPPGQVTSTDTQYF. As DNA, the CDR3 is TGTGCCATCACCTCGGGACCTCCGGGACAGGTTACTAGCACAGATACGCAGTATTTT. This sequence joins TRBV10-3 and TRBJ2-3; TRBD1 matches at 8 bases. Germline CDR1 reads ENHRY; CDR2 reads SYGVKD. The CDR3 is made up of 19 amino acids. The ends lost 7 bases at V and 0 bases at J; junction bases unmatched: 18.

The V gene is TRBV19, the J gene TRBJ2-4, with 7 bases lining up with TRBD1. CDR3 length: 14 amino acids. Germline CDR1 and CDR2: LNHDA and SQIVND (reference sequence). V lost 5 bases, J lost 2 bases, and 3 bases stayed unmatched. The CDR3 spells CASSPTGSKNIQYF. CDR3 nucleotide sequence: TGTGCCAGTAGTCCGACAGGGTCCAAAAACATTCAGTACTTC.

V usage is TRBV4-2 and J usage is TRBJ1-4; 9 positions agree with TRBD1. Germline-derived CDR1 and CDR2 are LGHNA and YNFKEQ. The trim removed 3 bases at V and 5 bases at J, leaving 4 bases unmatched. This CDR3 has 15 residues. The CDR3 DNA sequence: TGTGCCAGCAGCCAGGGCGGACAGGGGAATGAAAAACTGTTTTTT. Encoded protein: CASSQGGQGNEKLFF.

The chain has TRBV3-1 (or the pseudogene TRBV3-2) and TRBJ1-2; D possibly corresponds to TRBD1 (5 bases). With 2 bases removed from V and 8 bases from J, the gap between germline ends came to 18 bases. In germline, CDR1 is LGHDT, CDR2 YNNKEL (reference sequence). The CDR3 runs 15 residues. In nucleotides, the CDR3 is TGTGCCAGCAGCCAACTCCCCTCAGACTCAGGGGGCTACACCTTC. Residues: CASSQLPSDSGGYTF.

This CDR3 reads CAWGTGLVYGYTF. The CDR3 bases are TGTGCCTGGGGGACAGGTCTCGTCTATGGCTACACCTTC. V usage is TRBV30 and J usage is TRBJ1-2; 8 nucleotides align to TRBD1. The germline CDR1 and CDR2 sequences are GTSNPN and SVGIG (reference sequence). V shed 5 bases, J shed 4 bases, and the junction held 6 bases outside the gene matches. This CDR3 region has 13 residues.

V is TRBV11-3 and J is TRBJ2-2; 7 positions agree with TRBD2. CDR1 is SGHNT and CDR2 is YENEEA in the germline V gene. With 1 base clipped from V and 6 bases from J, the junction kept 2 bases outside the gene matches. The CDR3 consists of 14 residues. The CDR3 region has the DNA TGTGCCAGCAGCTTAGGGACTAGTTCCGGGGAGCTGTTTTTT. Translating gives CASSLGTSSGELFF.

A few counts support this clone. The chain recombines TRBV19 with TRBJ1-1, with a weak D call TRBD1 (5 bases). Germline lookup yields CDR1 LNHDA and CDR2 SQIVND (reference sequence). Trimming cost V 7 bases and J 8 bases, with 29 bases left between them. This CDR3 has 17 amino acids. As DNA, the CDR3 is TGTGCCAGTACCCCTAAGGGGATCGGGGCATGGGGGGACGAAGCTTTCTTT. Translating gives CASTPKGIGAWGDEAFF.

V usage is TRBV29-1 and J usage is TRBJ2-7, with 7 bases fitting TRBD2. The CDR3 extends over 13 amino acids. Looked up from germline, CDR1 is SQVTM and CDR2 is ANQGSEA. The V and J ends lost 5 bases and 2 bases, in that order; junction bases with no gene match: 6. The CDR3 is CSVMASGAYEQYF. In nucleotides, the CDR3 is TGCAGCGTTATGGCTAGCGGAGCCTACGAGCAGTACTTC.

The chain recombines TRBV14 with TRBJ1-2; D might be TRBD1 (5 bases). V was pared by 1 base and J by 5 bases, with 14 bases between. CDR1 SGHDN and CDR2 FVKESK come from the germline V gene. There are 15 residues in the CDR3. The CDR3 sequence is CASSQVEGSGYGYTF. The DNA of the CDR3 is TGTGCCAGCAGCCAAGTGGAGGGGAGTGGGTATGGCTACACCTTC.

The chain employs TRBV29-1 and TRBJ1-1, with a weak D call TRBD1 (6 bases). Between the trimmed V and J ends, which lost 2 bases and 0 bases, there was a span of 13 bases. This CDR3 comprises 15 residues. Germline assignment: CDR1 SQVTM and CDR2 ANQGSEA. The CDR3 loop is CSVELDSEMNTEAFF. The CDR3 DNA reads TGCAGCGTTGAACTGGACAGTGAGATGAACACTGAAGCTTTCTTT.

V is TRBV18 and J is TRBJ1-1, with D possibly TRBD1 on 5 matching bases. From germline, CDR1 is KGHSH and CDR2 LQKENI. The CDR3 is 14 residues long. V dropped 6 bases and J dropped 1 base, with 12 bases sitting between them. CDR3 nucleotide sequence: TGTGCCAGCTCCCCGACAGACACGAACACTGAAGCTTTCTTT. It encodes CASSPTDTNTEAFF. Full variable domain (outside the CDR3, taken from reference TRBV18 and TRBJ1-1): NAGVMQNPRHLVRRRGQEARLRCSPMKGHSHVYWYRQLPEEGLKFMVYLQKENIIDESGMPKERFSAEFPKEGPSILRIQQVVRGDSAAYFCASSPTDTNTEAFFGQGTRLTVV.

The rearrangement joins TRBV5-1 to TRBJ1-1; the match to TRBD1 covers 7 bases. This CDR3 is 15 amino acids long. The V gene's germline CDR1 is SGHRS and CDR2 YFSETQ. Trimming at V came to 1 base and at J to 1 base, leaving 4 bases not matched to a gene. CDR3 nucleotides: TGCGCCAGCAGCTTGTTAGGGGGCGGGAACACTGAAGCTTTCTTT. Translated, it gives CASSLLGGGNTEAFF.

J is TRBJ2-1 and V is TRBV7-8; 10 bases match TRBD2. The germline gives CDR1 SGHVS, CDR2 FQNEAQ. Germline trimming cut 4 bases from V and 5 bases from J; bases unmatched to any gene: 5. The CDR3 sequence is 15 residues long. The CDR3 bases are TGTGCCAGCAGCTCCCGGAGCGGGGGGGACAATGAGCAGTTCTTC. Translated: CASSSRSGGDNEQFF.

The rearrangement uses TRBV7-2 and TRBJ2-1; TRBD2 agrees at 10 bases. This CDR3 contains 15 residues. CDR1 is SGHTA, CDR2 FQGNSA, per germline. J was trimmed by 3 bases and V by 5 bases; bases with no gene match: 4. CDR3 sequence (DNA): TGTGCCAGCAGCGCAGCGGGGGGGCTCTACAATGAGCAGTTCTTC. Its translation is CASSAAGGLYNEQFF.

Regarding this clone: The sample holds other DNA sequences that translate to the same CDR3. Written as DNA, the CDR3 is TGTGCCAGCAGCCCGGGACAGGGGTCCTATGGCTACACCTTC. This codes for CASSPGQGSYGYTF. The chain recombines TRBV28 with TRBJ1-2; 10 positions match TRBD1. V shed 6 bases and J 4 bases; nucleotides not matched to a gene: 5. From germline, CDR1 is MDHEN and CDR2 SYDVKM. This CDR3 comprises 14 residues.

The chain carries TRBV24-1 and TRBJ2-2; 8 bases align to TRBD2. This CDR3 contains 16 residues. Germline assignment: CDR1 KGHDR and CDR2 SFDVKD. The V and J ends lost 3 bases and 1 base, in that order; junction bases with no gene match: 3. The CDR3 region is CATSDISGKNTGELFF. The CDR3 nucleotides are TGTGCCACCAGTGATATTAGCGGGAAGAACACCGGGGAGCTGTTTTTT.

The chain is built from TRBV4-2 and TRBJ1-5; 9 bases map to TRBD1. V gave up 0 bases and J gave up 6 bases; unmatched junction bases: 6. The germline V gene encodes CDR1 LGHNA and CDR2 YNFKEQ. This CDR3 has 16 amino acids. The CDR3 loop reads CASSQDPGQGVQPQHF. CDR3 DNA: TGTGCCAGCAGCCAAGATCCGGGACAGGGTGTTCAGCCCCAGCATTTT.

The chain is built from TRBV2 and TRBJ2-3; 7 nucleotides line up with TRBD2. The germline V gene encodes CDR1 SNHLY and CDR2 FYNNEI. The CDR3 runs 15 residues. V trimming: 6 bases; J trimming: 3 bases; junction bases outside the gene matches: 9. DNA of the CDR3: TGTGCCAGCAGCCGGGAGGCTGGGGTGACAGATACGCAGTATTTT. Amino acid sequence: CASSREAGVTDTQYF.

V usage is TRBV18 and J usage is TRBJ2-1; 8 bases are shared with TRBD2. This CDR3 is 16 amino acids long. Germline-derived CDR1 and CDR2 are KGHSH and LQKENI. V shed 1 base, J shed 8 bases, and the junction held 10 bases outside the gene matches. For the CDR3, the DNA is TGTGCCAGCTCACCACAAACCGGGGGGGCCGGGGATGAGCAGTTCTTC. It encodes CASSPQTGGAGDEQFF. The whole variable domain, filled in from reference TRBV18 and TRBJ2-1, reads NAGVMQNPRHLVRRRGQEARLRCSPMKGHSHVYWYRQLPEEGLKFMVYLQKENIIDESGMPKERFSAEFPKEGPSILRIQQVVRGDSAAYFCASSPQTGGAGDEQFFGPGTRLTVL.

CDR3 coding DNA: TGTGCCACCAGCAGAGATTACGGGACAGGGGTCACCGGGGAGCTGTTTTTT. This translates into CATSRDYGTGVTGELFF. The chain recombines TRBV15 with TRBJ2-2; 10 bases fit TRBD1. V was pared by 0 bases and J by 4 bases, with 5 bases of the junction left unmatched. Germline V gives CDR1 LNHNV, CDR2 YYDKDF (reference sequence). This CDR3 has 17 residues.

This clone was counted once. V and J are TRBV2 and TRBJ1-4; maybe TRBD1 (6 bases). Per the germline V gene, CDR1 is SNHLY and CDR2 is FYNNEI. This CDR3 has 15 amino acids. The V end lost 2 bases, the J end lost 8 bases, and 15 bases lay between the germline ends. DNA for the CDR3: TGTGCCAGCAGTGAACAAGGGGCTAGGGGGGAAAAACTGTTTTTT. Translated: CASSEQGARGEKLFF.

V and J are TRBV11-2 and TRBJ1-4; TRBD1 is a possible D gene (5 bases). Germline V gene data show CDR1 as SGHAT and CDR2 as FQNNGV. CDR3 size: 14 residues. Trimming took off 3 bases at V and 6 bases at J, with 11 bases between the two ends. The CDR3 reads CASSFGTGYEKLFF. The CDR3, as DNA: TGTGCCAGCAGCTTTGGTACAGGCTATGAAAAACTGTTTTTT.

V usage is TRBV6-2 or TRBV6-3 and J usage is TRBJ2-7; possible D gene TRBD2, 6 bases. The V gene lost 4 bases and the J gene lost 11 bases, with 24 bases spanning the gap. The germline V gene has CDR1 MNHEY and CDR2 SVGEGT. The CDR3 length is 15 residues. For the CDR3, the DNA is TGTGCCAGCAGTTCAACTGCTAGCGCCTCCCCTTCGGAGTACTTC. It is translated as CASSSTASASPSEYF.

This sequence joins TRBV12-3 or TRBV12-4 and TRBJ1-5; 10 bases align to TRBD1. The CDR3 consists of 13 residues. Unmatched junction bases numbered 0, after V lost 5 bases and J lost 5 bases. This chain's CDR3 is CASSDRGHQPQHF. The CDR3 DNA sequence: TGTGCCAGCAGTGACAGGGGGCATCAGCCCCAGCATTTT.

V usage is TRBV3-1 (or the pseudogene TRBV3-2) and J usage is TRBJ2-2; 15 bases line up with TRBD2. The CDR3 length is 18 residues. Trimming took 4 bases from V and 6 from J; bases not matched to a gene: 9. Germline CDR1 reads LGHDT; CDR2 reads YNNKEL (reference sequence). This CDR3 reads CASSRITGTSGRSGELFF. DNA for the CDR3: TGTGCCAGCAGCCGGATTACCGGGACTAGCGGGAGGTCCGGGGAGCTGTTTTTT.

This rearrangement joins TRBV5-1 to TRBJ1-6, with D tentatively TRBD1 (6 bases). With 2 bases removed from V and 9 bases from J, the gap between germline ends came to 18 bases. This CDR3 region has 16 residues. The germline gives CDR1 SGHRS, CDR2 YFSETQ. CDR3 sequence reads: CASSFRGAGEGSPLHF. Here the CDR3 DNA reads TGCGCCAGCAGCTTTCGGGGGGCAGGAGAGGGTTCACCCCTCCACTTT.

The rearrangement uses TRBV5-1 and TRBJ2-1; 9 nucleotides match TRBD1. Germline V gene lookup returns CDR1 SGHRS and CDR2 YFSETQ. This CDR3 spans 14 amino acids. The ends lost 4 bases at V and 7 bases at J; junction bases unmatched: 6. This chain's CDR3 is CASSHGDRANEQFF. The DNA of the CDR3 is TGCGCCAGCAGCCACGGGGACAGGGCAAATGAGCAGTTCTTC.

This clone was seen once. The rearrangement links TRBV24-1 to TRBJ1-1; TRBD1 aligns across 9 bases. The CDR3 contains 14 residues. J gave up 4 bases and V 3 bases, and 2 bases lay outside the gene matches. Looked up from germline, CDR1 is KGHDR and CDR2 is SFDVKD. CDR3 DNA: TGTGCCACCAGTGATGGACAGGGGACCACTGAAGCTTTCTTT. Translating it yields CATSDGQGTTEAFF.

This clone was detected a few times. The chain joins TRBV4-1 to TRBJ2-2, with D uncertain. The CDR3 is 15 amino acids. CDR1 and CDR2 from the germline V gene are MGHRA and YSYEKL. The V end was cut by 4 bases, the J end by 2 bases, with 11 bases between. The CDR3 protein is CASSPGGGNTGELFF. CDR3 nucleotides: TGCGCCAGCAGCCCCGGCGGCGGAAACACCGGGGAGCTGTTTTTT.

This clone was counted between two and nine times. The CDR3 DNA sequence: TGCGCCAGCAGCTTGGAGGGCCTCGGACTAGCGGGAGCCCCCTCAGCAGATACGCAGTATTTT. This translates into CASSLEGLGLAGAPSADTQYF. J is TRBJ2-3 and V is TRBV5-1, with 13 positions matching TRBD2. The CDR3 sequence is 21 residues long. Per the germline V gene, CDR1 is SGHRS and CDR2 is YFSETQ. V gave up 0 bases and J gave up 4 bases; unmatched junction bases: 17.